Listed below are T cell receptor beta chains from one sample, sequenced in a study of control samples from healthy donors and cancer patients. Repertoires were generated with immunoSEQ multiplex PCR, while TCRdb's copy carries only in-frame clones and drops some. The sample includes about 140,000 clones, around 90% of them seen just once. The sequenced material came from blood. The receptor source for this set is a man aged 18 to 29 in good health. The CDR3 runs from the conserved cysteine through the conserved F or W. D genes are given only for firm matches. Size values are once, few and many counts, or a class for expanded clones, and some rows have none.

-,TRBJ2-3,-,TRBV6-4,TGTGCCAGCAGTATCCAGGGATCAAGCACAGATACGCAGTATTTT,CASSIQGSSTDTQYF
-,TRBJ2-7,TRBD2,TRBV5-1,TGCGCCAGCAGCTTCCTAGCGGGGGATTCCTCCTACGAGCAGTACTTC,CASSFLAGDSSYEQYF
-,TRBJ1-1,TRBD1,TRBV30,TGTGCCTGGAGTGCCTCAGGGGGGGAAGCTTTCTTT,CAWSASGGEAFF
-,TRBJ1-4,-,TRBV21-1,TGTGCCAGCAGCACTGAACAGGGAACTAATGAAAAACTGTTTTTT,CASSTEQGTNEKLFF
-,TRBJ1-3,-,TRBV5-6,TGTGCCAGCAGCTTCCGTGGCGCGAGAAACACCATATATTTT,CASSFRGARNTIYF
-,TRBJ1-1,-,TRBV27,TGTGCCAGCAGTTTATCGATTTGGACGGTGACTCTTGAAGCTTTCTTT,CASSLSIWTVTLEAFF
-,TRBJ2-1,-,TRBV6-5,TGTGCCAGCAGTTTTTCCCCCTTTACGGATGAGCAGTTCTTC,CASSFSPFTDEQFF
few,TRBJ1-2,TRBD1,TRBV7-9,TGTGCCAGCAGCGCAACGACAGGGTTCTATGGCTACACCTTC,CASSATTGFYGYTF
-,TRBJ1-5,-,TRBV5-4,TGTGCCAGCAGCTCTCGCTATGCCGGGGGATCCTATAGCAATCAGCCCCAGCATTTT,CASSSRYAGGSYSNQPQHF
-,TRBJ1-1,-,TRBV19,TGTGCCAGTAGTATGTGGGGTGAAGCTTTCTTT,CASSMWGEAFF
-,TRBJ1-2,-,TRBV27,TGTGCCAGCAGCCACCGTGGTAACACGCCATATGGCTACACCTTC,CASSHRGNTPYGYTF
-,TRBJ1-2,TRBD1,TRBV29-1,TGCAGCGTTGAAGATTTCGGGACAGGGCGGTATGGCTACACCTTC,CSVEDFGTGRYGYTF
-,TRBJ2-5,-,TRBV7-8,TGTGCCAGCAGCTTAAGGGGAGAGACCCAGTACTTC,CASSLRGETQYF
-,TRBJ2-2,TRBD2,TRBV2,TGTGCCAGCAACCAAGGGTGGACTAGCGGGCCCCCTTCGGGAACCGGGGAGCTGTTTTTT,CASNQGWTSGPPSGTGELFF